The 28 T cell receptor beta chains in this list originate from one sample, sequenced in a study of blood T cell repertoires in COVID-19. Data came from immunoSEQ multiplex PCR; TCRdb stores just in-frame clones and leaves some out. The sample consists of over 150,000 clones, 65% to 85% of them appearing once. The sample consisted of PBMCs or T cells enriched from blood (not recorded which). The receptors were gathered from a man between 35 and 55 years old who had recovered from COVID-19.

The V and J genes are TRBV10-1 and TRBJ1-2, with a possible D match to TRBD1 (5 bases). V was shortened by 2 bases and J by 2 bases, with 9 bases between the two germline ends. This CDR3 region has 14 residues. Germline V gene sequence: CDR1 WNHNN, CDR2 SYGVQD (reference sequence). CDR3 loop: CASSEGTDNYGYTF. The CDR3 DNA is TGCGCCAGCAGTGAGGGGACTGACAACTATGGCTACACCTTC.

The V and J genes are TRBV6-5 and TRBJ2-4; D may be TRBD1 (8 bases). Between the trimmed V and J ends, which lost 6 bases and 4 bases, there was a span of 16 bases. This CDR3 contains 15 residues. From germline, CDR1 is MNHEY and CDR2 SVGAGI. CDR3 nucleotide sequence: TGTGCCAGCAGAGGACAGGGAGGGTTTAAAAACATTCAGTACTTC. It specifies CASRGQGGFKNIQYF.

The V call is TRBV7-9, the J call TRBJ2-7; 7 bases are shared with TRBD1. The CDR3 extends over 15 amino acids. Germline lookup yields CDR1 SEHNR and CDR2 FQNEAQ (reference sequence). V lost 5 bases to trimming and J lost 1 base; unmatched junction nucleotides: 8. The chain's CDR3 is CASSRTGAVSYEQYF. CDR3 DNA: TGTGCCAGCAGCCGGACAGGAGCCGTTTCCTACGAGCAGTACTTC.

The rearrangement uses TRBV6-1 and TRBJ2-1; TRBD2 is a possible D gene (5 bases). Germline V gene sequence: CDR1 MNHNS, CDR2 SASEGT. The CDR3 runs 15 residues. V shed 0 bases and J shed 3 bases, with 9 bases lying between them. CDR3 nucleotides: TGTGCCAGCAGTGAAGCGGACTGGTACTACAATGAGCAGTTCTTC. Amino acid sequence: CASSEADWYYNEQFF.

V is TRBV12-3 or TRBV12-4 and J is TRBJ2-7; 8 bases agree with TRBD1. The CDR3 is 13 amino acids. V dropped 7 bases and J dropped 6; count of bases not matched to a gene: 8. The CDR3 region is CASTDRGFGEQYF. As DNA, the CDR3 is TGTGCCAGCACCGACAGGGGATTCGGCGAGCAGTACTTC.

The chain combines TRBV5-4 with TRBJ2-7, with 9 bases aligning to TRBD2. V trimming: 0 bases; J trimming: 0 bases; junction bases outside the gene matches: 4. The CDR3 sequence is 16 residues long. Germline CDR1 SGHNT, CDR2 YYREEE (reference sequence). The CDR3 DNA is TGTGCCAGCAGCTTGGGCGGGGGGGGCAACTCCTACGAGCAGTACTTC. Translation: CASSLGGGGNSYEQYF.

The gene calls are TRBV2 and TRBJ1-1; D not resolved. The germline V gene encodes CDR1 SNHLY and CDR2 FYNNEI. The ends were cut back, 2 bases at V and 3 bases at J, with 7 bases in the middle. This CDR3 has 13 amino acids. CDR3 in DNA: TGTGCCAGCAGTGAATCTCGGGACACTGAAGCTTTCTTT. Translating gives CASSESRDTEAFF.

Turning to this clone: A read error may account for a junction end that differs from germline. V gene TRBV7-7 combines with J gene TRBJ2-3; D is possibly TRBD2 (6 bases). This CDR3 spans 14 amino acids. Germline V gene data show CDR1 as SSHAT and CDR2 as FNYEAQ (reference sequence). The CDR3 region is CASSLELASDTQYF. The CDR3, as DNA: TGTGCTAGCAGCTTAGAACTAGCATCAGATACGCAGTATTTT.

This clone was detected a few times. V usage is TRBV3-1 (or the pseudogene TRBV3-2) and J usage is TRBJ1-4; D remains ambiguous. The CDR3 has 12 amino acids. The ends were cut back, 4 bases at V and 7 bases at J, with 7 bases in the middle. Germline V gene lookup returns CDR1 LGHDT and CDR2 YNNKEL (reference sequence). The CDR3 DNA is TGTGCCAGCAGCCTCCTAGCTGAAAAACTGTTTTTT. Protein sequence: CASSLLAEKLFF.

This clone has only one observation. The chain carries TRBV6-5 and TRBJ2-5, with D possibly TRBD2 on 6 matching bases. The length of the CDR3 is 15 residues. V lost 6 bases to trimming and J lost 2 bases, with 16 bases between them. Per germline, CDR1 MNHEY and CDR2 SVGAGI. As DNA, the CDR3 is TGTGCCAGCAGCCCGCCGGGACTTACACAAGAGACCCAGTACTTC. Translated, it gives CASSPPGLTQETQYF.

V usage is TRBV6-2 or TRBV6-3 and J usage is TRBJ2-1; 8 bases are shared with TRBD1. Germline V lookup: CDR1 MNHEY, CDR2 SVGEGT. Germline trimming cut 6 bases from V and 1 base from J; bases unmatched to any gene: 5. The CDR3 totals 15 residues. Written as DNA, the CDR3 is TGTGCCAGCAGCGAACAGGGGGGATCCTACAATGAGCAGTTCTTC. Translated, it gives CASSEQGGSYNEQFF.

The chain carries TRBV6-2 or TRBV6-3 and TRBJ1-5; D is perhaps TRBD1 (5 bases). Per germline, CDR1 MNHEY and CDR2 SVGEGT. V gave up 0 bases and J gave up 7 bases, with 13 bases separating them. This CDR3 comprises 15 residues. The CDR3 loop reads CASSYSKGWRQPQHF. DNA for the CDR3: TGTGCCAGCAGTTACTCGAAGGGGTGGCGGCAGCCCCAGCATTTT.

The chain joins TRBV30 to TRBJ1-2; 10 nucleotides agree with TRBD1. The CDR3 has 15 residues. Trimming took 1 base from V and 5 from J; bases not matched to a gene: 7. Germline CDR1 reads GTSNPN; CDR2 reads SVGIG (reference sequence). In DNA, the CDR3 is TGTGCCTGGAGTGGAGGACAGGGGGTTGAGTATGGCTACACCTTC. Translating it yields CAWSGGQGVEYGYTF.

This rearrangement joins TRBV6-5 to TRBJ1-2; a possible D gene is TRBD1 (6 bases). Germline lookup yields CDR1 MNHEY and CDR2 SVGAGI. V was clipped by 0 bases and J by 3 bases, with 14 bases between them. The CDR3 is 16 amino acids. This CDR3 reads CASSYSGAGVDYGYTF. The DNA for the CDR3 is TGTGCCAGCAGTTACTCTGGTGCAGGGGTTGACTATGGCTACACCTTC.

V and J are TRBV5-1 and TRBJ2-2, with 11 bases matching TRBD1. J gave up 6 bases and V 6 bases, and 10 bases lay outside the gene matches. In germline, CDR1 is SGHRS, CDR2 YFSETQ. The CDR3 length is 16 residues. The CDR3 DNA sequence: TGCGCCAGCACCCTAGGGCCGGGACAGGGGGCCGGGGAGCTGTTTTTT. It encodes CASTLGPGQGAGELFF. Full variable domain (outside the CDR3, taken from reference TRBV5-1 and TRBJ2-2): KAGVTQTPRYLIKTRGQQVTLSCSPISGHRSVSWYQQTPGQGLQFLFEYFSETQRNKGNFPGRFSGRQFSNSRSEMNVSTLELGDSALYLCASTLGPGQGAGELFFGEGSRLTVL.

Written as DNA, the CDR3 is TGTGCCAGCAGTATCAATACATATACCGAGCAGTACTTC. Translation: CASSINTYTEQYF. This chain connects TRBV6-5 to TRBJ2-7; no reliable D call. The CDR3 contains 13 residues. V was cut by 5 bases and J by 6 bases, with 14 bases left in between. CDR1 and CDR2 (germline): MNHEY, SVGAGI.

The V and J genes are TRBV6-5 and TRBJ2-5; D gene uncertain. Germline V gene sequence: CDR1 MNHEY, CDR2 SVGAGI. Trimming removed 4 bases from V and 0 bases from J, with 9 bases in between. The CDR3 has 14 amino acids. The CDR3 DNA is TGTGCCAGCAGTTTACAACCTTACCAAGAGACCCAGTACTTC. Amino acid sequence: CASSLQPYQETQYF.

The chain couples TRBV28 to TRBJ1-4, with D hard to call. The CDR3 runs 15 residues. Trimming pared 5 bases from V and 5 bases from J, leaving 15 bases between. Germline V gene data show CDR1 as MDHEN and CDR2 as SYDVKM. The CDR3: CASSTPTRRNEKLFF. In DNA, the CDR3 is TGTGCCAGCAGTACTCCTACACGGAGGAATGAAAAACTGTTTTTT. Full variable domain (remainder filled in from reference TRBV28 and TRBJ1-4): DVKVTQSSRYLVKRTGEKVFLECVQDMDHENMFWYRQDPGLGLRLIYFSYDVKMKEKGDIPEGYSVSREKKERFSLILESASTNQTSMYLCASSTPTRRNEKLFFGSGTQLSVL.

J is TRBJ2-5 and V is TRBV4-2; 7 bases align to TRBD1. V shed 1 base and J 2 bases; nucleotides not matched to a gene: 10. The CDR3 loop spans 17 amino acids. From germline, CDR1 is LGHNA and CDR2 YNFKEQ. CDR3 sequence reads: CASSQGLTPGQQETQYF. In nucleotides, the CDR3 is TGTGCCAGCAGCCAAGGCCTAACCCCGGGACAGCAAGAGACCCAGTACTTC.

The chain employs TRBV19 and TRBJ1-1; TRBD1 might be the D (5 bases). The CDR3 consists of 15 residues. V lost 10 bases, J lost 2 bases, and 20 bases lay in between. Germline CDR1 LNHDA, CDR2 SQIVND (reference sequence). CDR3 coding DNA: TGTGCCACAGATCCTGACAGTTTTACTAACACTGAAGCTTTCTTT. It yields the protein CATDPDSFTNTEAFF.

This chain joins TRBV4-1 and TRBJ2-7; D is possibly TRBD1 (6 bases). Trimming removed 1 base from V and 2 bases from J, with 12 bases in between. This CDR3 is built from 15 residues. Germline V gives CDR1 MGHRA, CDR2 YSYEKL. DNA for the CDR3: TGCGCCAGCAGCCAAGCCGAGACAGGTCCCTACGAGCAGTACTTC. It specifies CASSQAETGPYEQYF.

The genes are TRBV6-5 and TRBJ1-2, with D hard to call. CDR3 length: 11 amino acids. V lost 3 bases to trimming and J lost 8 bases, with 7 bases between them. Germline V CDR1 and CDR2: MNHEY, SVGAGI. The CDR3 sequence: CASSYLGGYTF. CDR3 sequence (DNA): TGTGCCAGCAGTTATCTGGGCGGCTACACCTTC.

The rearrangement joins TRBV10-3 to TRBJ2-1, with a weak D call TRBD2 (5 bases). Germline lookup yields CDR1 ENHRY and CDR2 SYGVKD. V shed 0 bases and J shed 5 bases, with 8 bases lying between them. This CDR3 region has 14 residues. The CDR3 DNA reads as TGTGCCATCAGTGAGTCTCCAGCGGACAATGAGCAGTTCTTC. This sequence encodes CAISESPADNEQFF.

The V call is TRBV10-3, the J call TRBJ1-5; D perhaps matches TRBD1 (6 bases). Germline V gene lookup returns CDR1 ENHRY and CDR2 SYGVKD. This CDR3 is built from 15 residues. Trimming shortened V by 5 bases and J by 2 bases, and 13 bases separated the two germline ends. CDR3 amino acids: CAISQQGRGNQPQHF. CDR3 nucleotide sequence: TGTGCCATCAGTCAACAGGGCCGGGGCAATCAGCCCCAGCATTTT.

This rearrangement joins TRBV25-1 to TRBJ1-2, with D unresolved. Trimming cost V 2 bases and J 8 bases, with 9 bases left between them. CDR3 length equals 12 residues. CDR1 and CDR2 from the germline V gene are MGHDK and SYGVNS. The CDR3 loop is CASSEDLRGYTF. Written as DNA, the CDR3 is TGTGCCAGCAGTGAAGACTTGCGGGGCTACACCTTC.

Only one count was recorded for this clone. The rearrangement links TRBV4-2 to TRBJ2-7, with 11 bases lining up with TRBD1. The ends lost 2 bases at V and 3 bases at J; junction bases unmatched: 3. Per germline, CDR1 LGHNA and CDR2 YNFKEQ. The CDR3 is 15 residues long. The CDR3 loop reads CASSQRDRGIYEQYF. The CDR3 DNA reads as TGTGCCAGCAGCCAACGGGACAGGGGGATCTACGAGCAGTACTTC.

The CDR3 region is CASSQDRNSNYGYTF. The CDR3 DNA sequence: TGCGCCAGCAGCCAGGACAGGAACTCTAACTATGGCTACACCTTC. The chain is built from TRBV10-1 and TRBJ1-2; TRBD1 matches at 7 bases. The CDR3 totals 15 residues. V dropped 6 bases and J dropped 0; count of bases not matched to a gene: 7. Germline CDR1 is WNHNN and CDR2 is SYGVQD (reference sequence).

The rearrangement joins TRBV6-1 to TRBJ1-5, with D tentatively TRBD1 (5 bases). The V end lost 2 bases, the J end lost 2 bases, and 10 bases lay between the germline ends. The CDR3 is 15 residues long. The germline V gene has CDR1 MNHNS and CDR2 SASEGT. The CDR3: CASSESWGGNQPQHF. As DNA, the CDR3 is TGTGCCAGCAGTGAATCGTGGGGGGGCAATCAGCCCCAGCATTTT.